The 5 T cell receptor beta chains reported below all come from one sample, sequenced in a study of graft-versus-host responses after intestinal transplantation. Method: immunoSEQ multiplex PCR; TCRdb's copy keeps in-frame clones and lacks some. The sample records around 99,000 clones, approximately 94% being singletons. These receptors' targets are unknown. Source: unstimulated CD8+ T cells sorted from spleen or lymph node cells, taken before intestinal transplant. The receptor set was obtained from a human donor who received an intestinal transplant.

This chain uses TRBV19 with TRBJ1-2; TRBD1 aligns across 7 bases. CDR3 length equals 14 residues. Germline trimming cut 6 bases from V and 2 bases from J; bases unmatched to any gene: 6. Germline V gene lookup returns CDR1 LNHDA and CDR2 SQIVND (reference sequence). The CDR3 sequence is CASRSQGPNYGYTF. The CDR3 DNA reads TGTGCCAGTAGGTCACAGGGGCCCAACTATGGCTACACCTTC.

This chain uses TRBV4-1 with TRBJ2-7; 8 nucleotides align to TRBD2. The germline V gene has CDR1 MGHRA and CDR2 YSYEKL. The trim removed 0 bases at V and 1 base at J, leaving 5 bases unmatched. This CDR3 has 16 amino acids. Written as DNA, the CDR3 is TGCGCCAGCAGCCAAGATTTACTAGCGGTTTCCTACGAGCAGTACTTC. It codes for CASSQDLLAVSYEQYF.

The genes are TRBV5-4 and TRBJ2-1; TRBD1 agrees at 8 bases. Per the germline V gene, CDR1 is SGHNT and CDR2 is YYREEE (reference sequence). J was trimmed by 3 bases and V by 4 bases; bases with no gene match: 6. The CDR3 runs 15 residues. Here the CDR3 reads CASSVDRAHYNEQFF. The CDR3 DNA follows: TGTGCCAGCAGCGTGGACAGGGCCCACTACAATGAGCAGTTCTTC.

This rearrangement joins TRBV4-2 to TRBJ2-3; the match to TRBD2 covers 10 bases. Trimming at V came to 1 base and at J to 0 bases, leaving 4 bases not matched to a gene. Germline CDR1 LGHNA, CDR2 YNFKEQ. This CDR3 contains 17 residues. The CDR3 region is CASSQVSSGGSTDTQYF. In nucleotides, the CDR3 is TGTGCCAGCAGCCAAGTTTCTAGCGGGGGCAGCACAGATACGCAGTATTTT.

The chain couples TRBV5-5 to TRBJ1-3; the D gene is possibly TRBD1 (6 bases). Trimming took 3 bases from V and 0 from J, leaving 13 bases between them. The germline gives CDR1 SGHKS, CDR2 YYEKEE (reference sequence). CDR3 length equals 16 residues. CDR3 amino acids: CASSYDRRNSGNTIYF. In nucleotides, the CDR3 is TGTGCCAGCAGCTACGACAGGCGGAACTCTGGAAACACCATATATTTT. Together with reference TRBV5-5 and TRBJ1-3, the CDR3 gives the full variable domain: DAGVTQSPTHLIKTRGQQVTLRCSPISGHKSVSWYQQVLGQGPQFIFQYYEKEERGRGNFPDRFSARQFPNYSSELNVNALLLGDSALYLCASSYDRRNSGNTIYFGEGSWLTVV.